Listed below are T cell receptor beta chains from one sample, sequenced in a study of blood T cell repertoires in COVID-19. The protocol was immunoSEQ multiplex PCR, while the TCRdb copy is restricted to in-frame clones and leaves out a portion. The table includes fewer than 50,000 clones, roughly 92% detected once. The specimen was peripheral blood. The receptors here all came from a man aged 50-59 years with COVID-19, enrolled during active disease. Both conserved end residues are part of each CDR3. Fields, in order: D gene, J gene, CDR3 length, clone size, V gene, CDR3 DNA, CDR3 protein. D genes are given only for firm matches. Rows may omit the clone size; those that give it use once, few, many or a size class.

d_gene: .; j_gene: TRBJ2-1; len: 13; abundance: once; v_gene: TRBV9; CDR3nt: TGTGCCAGCAGCGTAGCTAACAGTCATGAGCAGTTCTTC; CDR3aa: CASSVANSHEQFF
d_gene: TRBD1; j_gene: TRBJ2-2; len: 15; abundance: .; v_gene: TRBV28; CDR3nt: TGTGCCAGCAGAAGACAGGGGGAAAGAACCGGGGAGCTGTTTTTT; CDR3aa: CASRRQGERTGELFF
d_gene: TRBD1; j_gene: TRBJ1-4; len: 16; abundance: .; v_gene: TRBV6-6; CDR3nt: TGTGCCAGCAGAAACGAGGTCGACAGGGGAGACGAAAAACTGTTTTTT; CDR3aa: CASRNEVDRGDEKLFF
d_gene: .; j_gene: TRBJ1-1; len: 12; abundance: .; v_gene: TRBV12-3/TRBV12-4; CDR3nt: TGTGCCAGCAGTTTACCAGGGGTAGGAACCTTCTTT; CDR3aa: CASSLPGVGTFF
d_gene: .; j_gene: TRBJ1-1; len: 12; abundance: once; v_gene: TRBV2; CDR3nt: TGTGCCAGCACTAAGGCGGGGACTGAAGCTTTCTTT; CDR3aa: CASTKAGTEAFF
d_gene: TRBD1; j_gene: TRBJ1-2; len: 15; abundance: .; v_gene: TRBV5-8; CDR3nt: TGTGCCAGCAGCTTGAACAGGGGTGTGGGCTATGGCTACACCTTC; CDR3aa: CASSLNRGVGYGYTF
d_gene: TRBD2; j_gene: TRBJ2-3; len: 18; abundance: .; v_gene: TRBV4-2; CDR3nt: TGTGCCAGCAGCCAAGTGGGGACTAGCGGGAGGGTAACAGATACGCAGTATTTT; CDR3aa: CASSQVGTSGRVTDTQYF
d_gene: .; j_gene: TRBJ1-3; len: 15; abundance: once; v_gene: TRBV7-6; CDR3nt: TGTGCCAGCAGCTTGGTACAGGGCTCTGGAAACACCATATATTTT; CDR3aa: CASSLVQGSGNTIYF
d_gene: .; j_gene: TRBJ1-1; len: 14; abundance: once; v_gene: TRBV14; CDR3nt: TGTGCCAGCAGCCAGGAGGGGCCGTCCACTGAAGCTTTCTTT; CDR3aa: CASSQEGPSTEAFF
d_gene: TRBD2; j_gene: TRBJ2-1; len: 14; abundance: .; v_gene: TRBV3-1/TRBV3-2; CDR3nt: TGTGCCAGCAGCCCCTCGTGGGAGGGCAATGAGCAGTTCTTC; CDR3aa: CASSPSWEGNEQFF
d_gene: TRBD1; j_gene: TRBJ1-4; len: 16; abundance: .; v_gene: TRBV27; CDR3nt: TGTGCCAGCAGGTCGGACAGGGGGGGAACTAATGAAAAACTGTTTTTT; CDR3aa: CASRSDRGGTNEKLFF
d_gene: .; j_gene: TRBJ1-1; len: 13; abundance: .; v_gene: TRBV11-2; CDR3nt: TGTGCCAGCAGCTTAAGGAGGGGTCCTGAAGCTTTCTTT; CDR3aa: CASSLRRGPEAFF
d_gene: .; j_gene: TRBJ1-2; len: 12; abundance: .; v_gene: TRBV19; CDR3nt: TGTGCCAGTACTTATTCAGGGTATGGCTACACCTTC; CDR3aa: CASTYSGYGYTF
d_gene: TRBD2; j_gene: TRBJ2-2; len: 17; abundance: .; v_gene: TRBV19; CDR3nt: TGTGCCAGTAGTATCCGGGGACTAGCGGGAGAAGCCGGGGAGCTGTTTTTT; CDR3aa: CASSIRGLAGEAGELFF
d_gene: TRBD2; j_gene: TRBJ2-5; len: 15; abundance: .; v_gene: TRBV2; CDR3nt: TGTGCCAGCAGTGGGACTAGCGGGAGGAGGGAGACCCAGTACTTC; CDR3aa: CASSGTSGRRETQYF
d_gene: TRBD2; j_gene: TRBJ2-2; len: 12; abundance: .; v_gene: TRBV10-3; CDR3nt: TGTGCCGAAAGTAGCGGGACCGGGGAGCTGTTTTTT; CDR3aa: CAESSGTGELFF
d_gene: .; j_gene: TRBJ2-3; len: 18; abundance: .; v_gene: TRBV28; CDR3nt: TGTGCCAGCAGCCCTGCGGGGTTGTCACCAGGCCTAGGAGATACGCAGTATTTT; CDR3aa: CASSPAGLSPGLGDTQYF
d_gene: .; j_gene: TRBJ2-1; len: 11; abundance: .; v_gene: TRBV24-1; CDR3nt: TGTGCCACCTCCCTTTACAATGAGCAGTTCTTC; CDR3aa: CATSLYNEQFF
d_gene: TRBD2; j_gene: TRBJ2-1; len: 18; abundance: once; v_gene: TRBV10-2; CDR3nt: TGCGCCAGCAGTGAGTACCAAAGGACTAGCGGGCTCTACAATGAGCAGTTCTTC; CDR3aa: CASSEYQRTSGLYNEQFF
d_gene: .; j_gene: TRBJ2-1; len: 11; abundance: .; v_gene: TRBV5-6; CDR3nt: TGTGCCAGCAGCTTGGTTGGGCAGTCGTTCTTC; CDR3aa: CASSLVGQSFF
d_gene: .; j_gene: TRBJ2-1; len: 14; abundance: .; v_gene: TRBV18; CDR3nt: TGTGCCAGCTCACCAGTGCAGTCGTACAATGAGCAGTTCTTC; CDR3aa: CASSPVQSYNEQFF
d_gene: TRBD2; j_gene: TRBJ2-2; len: 15; abundance: .; v_gene: TRBV6-6; CDR3nt: TGTGCCAGCAGTTACATAGCGGGAGCGACCGGGGAGCTGTTTTTT; CDR3aa: CASSYIAGATGELFF
d_gene: .; j_gene: TRBJ1-5; len: 12; abundance: .; v_gene: TRBV29-1; CDR3nt: TGCAGCGTGGGCGGACAAAATCAGCCCCAGCATTTT; CDR3aa: CSVGGQNQPQHF
d_gene: TRBD1; j_gene: TRBJ1-2; len: 15; abundance: .; v_gene: TRBV6-5; CDR3nt: TGTGCCAGCAGGGGAACAGGGGGCGGAAACTATGGCTACACCTTC; CDR3aa: CASRGTGGGNYGYTF
d_gene: .; j_gene: TRBJ1-4; len: 15; abundance: .; v_gene: TRBV9; CDR3nt: TGTGCCAGCAGCGTTTCCGACGTGCGCGGAGAAAAACTGTTTTTT; CDR3aa: CASSVSDVRGEKLFF
d_gene: .; j_gene: TRBJ1-1; len: 14; abundance: .; v_gene: TRBV5-6; CDR3nt: TGTGCCAGCAGCTTGGATACATCCTCTACGCGGGCTTTCTTT; CDR3aa: CASSLDTSSTRAFF
d_gene: .; j_gene: TRBJ1-4; len: 15; abundance: .; v_gene: TRBV6-1; CDR3nt: TGTGCCAGCAGTGAGAATACAGGTGGTGATGAAAAACTGTTTTTT; CDR3aa: CASSENTGGDEKLFF
d_gene: TRBD1; j_gene: TRBJ1-5; len: 16; abundance: .; v_gene: TRBV2; CDR3nt: TGTGCCAGCAGGAGGGGGGTGACAGGGGGCAATCAGCCCCAGCATTTT; CDR3aa: CASRRGVTGGNQPQHF
d_gene: TRBD2; j_gene: TRBJ2-7; len: 15; abundance: .; v_gene: TRBV4-1; CDR3nt: TGCGCCAGCAGCCAAGTAGCGGGACTGACCTACGAGCAGTACTTC; CDR3aa: CASSQVAGLTYEQYF
d_gene: TRBD2; j_gene: TRBJ2-5; len: 14; abundance: .; v_gene: TRBV20-1; CDR3nt: TGCAGTGCTAGTCACCGGGAGGGCGCAGAGACCCAGTACTTC; CDR3aa: CSASHREGAETQYF
d_gene: .; j_gene: TRBJ2-5; len: 16; abundance: .; v_gene: TRBV18; CDR3nt: TGTGCCAGCTCACCACTGGGGGCAGGGCAAGAGGAGACCCAGTACTTC; CDR3aa: CASSPLGAGQEETQYF
d_gene: .; j_gene: TRBJ1-6; len: 13; abundance: .; v_gene: TRBV10-3; CDR3nt: TGTGCCATCAGCACAGGGTCGAATTCACCCCTCCACTTT; CDR3aa: CAISTGSNSPLHF
d_gene: .; j_gene: TRBJ2-7; len: 14; abundance: .; v_gene: TRBV2; CDR3nt: TGTGCCAGCAGTGCCGGACAGACCTCCTACGAGCAGTACTTC; CDR3aa: CASSAGQTSYEQYF
d_gene: .; j_gene: TRBJ1-5; len: 13; abundance: .; v_gene: TRBV5-1; CDR3nt: TGCGCCAGCAGCATAGACAGAAATCAGCCCCAGCATTTT; CDR3aa: CASSIDRNQPQHF
d_gene: .; j_gene: TRBJ2-3; len: 16; abundance: .; v_gene: TRBV7-2; CDR3nt: TGTGCCAGCAGCTTAAGGGGCCGGGGGGCATCAGATACGCAGTATTTT; CDR3aa: CASSLRGRGASDTQYF
d_gene: .; j_gene: TRBJ2-2; len: 12; abundance: .; v_gene: TRBV29-1; CDR3nt: TGCAGCGTTGCCTGGAGAACCGGGGAGCTGTTTTTT; CDR3aa: CSVAWRTGELFF
d_gene: .; j_gene: TRBJ2-5; len: 15; abundance: .; v_gene: TRBV21-1; CDR3nt: TGTGCCAGCAGCCCCAACGGGGACAGCCAAGAGACCCAGTACTTC; CDR3aa: CASSPNGDSQETQYF
d_gene: .; j_gene: TRBJ1-2; len: 14; abundance: .; v_gene: TRBV5-1; CDR3nt: TGCGCCAGCAGCTTTAATCAGGGGCCTTTCGGCTACACCTTC; CDR3aa: CASSFNQGPFGYTF
d_gene: .; j_gene: TRBJ2-5; len: 15; abundance: .; v_gene: TRBV2; CDR3nt: TGTGCCAGCAGTGCCGGGAGCGCCCCAACCGAGACCCAGTACTTC; CDR3aa: CASSAGSAPTETQYF
d_gene: .; j_gene: TRBJ2-2; len: 14; abundance: .; v_gene: TRBV5-4; CDR3nt: TGTGCCAGCAGCTCGACAGAGAACACCGGGGAGCTGTTTTTT; CDR3aa: CASSSTENTGELFF
d_gene: .; j_gene: TRBJ1-4; len: 14; abundance: .; v_gene: TRBV3-1/TRBV3-2; CDR3nt: TGTGCCAGCAGCCAAGCTTACCGGGATGAAAAACTGTTTTTT; CDR3aa: CASSQAYRDEKLFF
d_gene: .; j_gene: TRBJ2-1; len: 12; abundance: .; v_gene: TRBV6-5; CDR3nt: TGTGCCAGCAGCCCCGACCGGACTATCCCGTTCTTC; CDR3aa: CASSPDRTIPFF
d_gene: .; j_gene: TRBJ2-7; len: 14; abundance: .; v_gene: TRBV5-1; CDR3nt: TGCGCCAGCAGCTTACTAGGCCCCCCTCAAGAGCAGTACTTC; CDR3aa: CASSLLGPPQEQYF
d_gene: .; j_gene: TRBJ2-1; len: 14; abundance: .; v_gene: TRBV5-8; CDR3nt: TGTGCCAGCAGCGGCGGAGCAACCTACAATGAGCAGTTCTTC; CDR3aa: CASSGGATYNEQFF
d_gene: .; j_gene: TRBJ2-1; len: 15; abundance: few; v_gene: TRBV7-3; CDR3nt: TGTGCCAGCAGGTCAAACCAGGGTCAAGGCAATGAGCAGTTCTTC; CDR3aa: CASRSNQGQGNEQFF
d_gene: TRBD1; j_gene: TRBJ1-3; len: 15; abundance: .; v_gene: TRBV5-1; CDR3nt: TGCGCCAGCAGGCGTGACAGGGGAAGTGGAAACACCATATATTTT; CDR3aa: CASRRDRGSGNTIYF